A single sample gave rise to the 21 T cell receptor beta chains below, sequenced in a study of T cells in Graves' hyperthyroidism and ophthalmopathy. TCR beta CDR3 regions were amplified from RNA. First-round RT-PCR with HTBI primers amplified the TCR CDR3 region. TCRdb reanalysed the multiplex PCR reads using MiXCR and keeps one entry per CDR3 protein. The table records approximately 640,000 distinct CDR3 sequences, 15% to 20% of them present only once. The sample consisted of blood. These receptors all stem from a man aged 50-60 years with Graves' hyperthyroidism.

This clonotype occurred many times. This rearrangement joins TRBV12-3 or TRBV12-4 to TRBJ2-7; TRBD2 agrees at 7 bases. The CDR3 spans 16 residues. J gave up 0 bases and V 0 bases, and 5 bases lay outside the gene matches. The chain's CDR3 is CASSLALSGYSYEQYF. CDR3 DNA: TGTGCCAGCAGTTTAGCGCTTAGCGGGTACTCCTACGAGCAGTACTTC.

V is TRBV5-4 and J is TRBJ2-7, with 8 bases aligning to TRBD1. V was pared by 1 base and J by 1 base, with 7 bases of the junction left unmatched. The CDR3 runs 16 residues. The V gene's germline CDR1 is SGHNT and CDR2 YYREEE (reference sequence). CDR3 residues: CASSLSPGGTSYEQYF. CDR3 bases: TGTGCCAGCAGCTTGTCTCCAGGGGGCACGTCCTACGAGCAGTACTTC.

This clonotype was recorded many times. This sequence joins TRBV7-3 and TRBJ1-3; no definite D call. V was cut by 3 bases and J by 4 bases, with 13 bases left in between. The CDR3 is made up of 15 amino acids. Germline values: CDR1 SGHTA, CDR2 FQGTGA. This CDR3 is CASSLGVLFGNTIYF. As DNA, the CDR3 is TGTGCCAGCAGCTTGGGAGTACTCTTCGGAAACACCATATATTTT.

The CDR3 region is CASSPREQNTEAFF. Written as DNA, the CDR3 is TGTGCCAGCTCACCACGTGAACAGAACACTGAAGCTTTCTTT. The chain couples TRBV18 to TRBJ1-1; D not resolved. Trimming pared 1 base from V and 1 base from J, leaving 7 bases between. Germline CDR1 KGHSH, CDR2 LQKENI. The CDR3 totals 14 residues.

This clonotype was found many times. This chain connects TRBV12-3 or TRBV12-4 to TRBJ2-5; 9 bases are shared with TRBD1. The CDR3 runs to 17 residues. V gave up 5 bases and J gave up 5 bases; unmatched junction bases: 15. DNA for the CDR3: TGTGCCAGCAGTCCTGGCCCGGGACAGGGAACGGGGGAGACCCAGTACTTC. Its translation is CASSPGPGQGTGETQYF.

Only a few counts were recorded for this clonotype. The V and J genes are TRBV9 and TRBJ1-4; D is unresolved. The CDR3 sequence is 15 residues long. Germline CDR1 reads SGDLS; CDR2 reads YYNGEE. V lost 0 bases and J lost 1, with 7 bases in between. CDR3 sequence: CASSVGLQTNEKLFF. CDR3 bases: TGTGCCAGCAGCGTAGGGCTACAAACTAATGAAAAACTGTTTTTT. Combining the CDR3 with reference TRBV9 and TRBJ1-4 gives the whole variable domain DSGVTQTPKHLITATGQRVTLRCSPRSGDLSVYWYQQSLDQGLQFLIQYYNGEERAKGNILERFSAQQFPDLHSELNLSSLELGDSALYFCASSVGLQTNEKLFFGSGTQLSVL.

This clonotype was counted many times. The chain couples TRBV13 to TRBJ1-6; D ambiguous. V lost 6 bases and J lost 7, with 19 bases in between. CDR1 and CDR2 (germline): PRHDT, FYEKMQ (reference sequence). The CDR3 spans 16 residues. The CDR3 loop is CASRAALSGRNSPLHF. In DNA, the CDR3 is TGTGCCAGCAGAGCCGCTTTAAGTGGCCGCAATTCACCCCTCCACTTT.

Note on this clonotype: This could be a read error, since a much larger clone is one nucleotide away. This chain joins TRBV27 and TRBJ2-7; 9 positions agree with TRBD2. The CDR3 length is 16 residues. Unmatched junction bases numbered 7, after V lost 4 bases and J lost 0 bases. Germline assignment: CDR1 MNHEY and CDR2 SMNVEV (reference sequence). The CDR3 loop reads CASSSSSGTNSYEQYF. CDR3 nucleotides: TGTGCCAGCAGTTCTTCTAGCGGGACAAACTCCTACGAGCAGTACTTC.

The chain links TRBV30 to TRBJ1-1; the match to TRBD1 covers 12 bases. CDR3 length: 13 amino acids. V dropped 4 bases and J dropped 10; count of bases not matched to a gene: 7. Germline V gene sequence: CDR1 GTSNPN, CDR2 SVGIG (reference sequence). CDR3 protein: CAWTPGQGAGAFF. In DNA form, the CDR3 reads TGTGCCTGGACACCGGGACAGGGGGCGGGAGCTTTCTTT.

The chain employs TRBV7-9 and TRBJ2-2; D is undetermined. The CDR3 extends over 13 amino acids. The germline V gene has CDR1 SEHNR and CDR2 FQNEAQ (reference sequence). Trimming stripped 6 bases from V and 5 bases from J, with 10 bases between. The CDR3, as DNA: TGTGCCAGCAGGACCCTAGAAACCGGGGAGCTGTTTTTT. This codes for CASRTLETGELFF.

Many counts were recorded for this clonotype. The chain employs TRBV12-3 or TRBV12-4 and TRBJ2-6; 7 bases agree with TRBD1. The CDR3 spans 15 residues. The junction had 6 bases not matched to a gene; V was cut back by 6 bases and J by 4 bases. DNA for the CDR3: TGTGCCAGCAGCACAGGGGTTGGGGGGGCCAACGTCCTGACTTTC. As protein: CASSTGVGGANVLTF.

The genes are TRBV29-1 and TRBJ2-2; D perhaps matches TRBD1 (5 bases). Germline V gives CDR1 SQVTM, CDR2 ANQGSEA. CDR3 length: 14 amino acids. Trimming stripped 2 bases from V and 0 bases from J, with 7 bases between. CDR3 in amino acids: CSVEQGTNTGELFF. The DNA for the CDR3 is TGCAGCGTTGAACAGGGAACGAACACCGGGGAGCTGTTTTTT.

This clonotype has ten or more counts. The genes are TRBV28 and TRBJ1-2; D is uncertain. The CDR3 runs to 14 residues. V lost 2 bases and J 2 bases, leaving 9 bases between the germline ends. Germline CDR1 MDHEN, CDR2 SYDVKM. The DNA of the CDR3 is TGTGCCAGCAGTTTAGGGAGAGTGAACTATGGCTACACCTTC. Protein product: CASSLGRVNYGYTF.

This clonotype was seen many times. The V call is TRBV28, the J call TRBJ1-5; no clear D. The germline V gene encodes CDR1 MDHEN and CDR2 SYDVKM. V was clipped by 8 bases and J by 3 bases, with 11 bases between them. The CDR3 covers 13 residues. For the CDR3, the DNA is TGTGCCAGCTTATCGGCGGACAATCAGCCCCAGCATTTT. Protein sequence: CASLSADNQPQHF.

A few counts support this clonotype. The CDR3 sequence is CSAPSSGSSTDTQYF. The DNA of the CDR3 is TGCAGTGCCCCTAGTTCCGGGAGTAGCACAGATACGCAGTATTTT. The chain employs TRBV20-1 and TRBJ2-3, with D perhaps matching TRBD2 (6 bases). From germline, CDR1 is DFQATT and CDR2 SNEGSKA (reference sequence). The V gene lost 6 bases and the J gene lost 0 bases, with 16 bases spanning the gap. The CDR3 runs to 15 residues.

This chain uses TRBV2 with TRBJ2-7; tentative D call: TRBD1 (5 bases). V lost 6 bases, J lost 0 bases, and 12 bases lay in between. Germline V CDR1 and CDR2: SNHLY, FYNNEI. There are 14 residues in the CDR3. The CDR3 nucleotides read TGTGCCAGCAGAGCGACAGATATCTCCTACGAGCAGTACTTC. Its protein product is CASRATDISYEQYF.

This clonotype has only a few counts. The gene calls are TRBV20-1 and TRBJ2-7; TRBD2 is a possible D gene (6 bases). Trimming pared 5 bases from V and 3 bases from J, leaving 20 bases between. This CDR3 region has 15 residues. Germline V CDR1 and CDR2: DFQATT, SNEGSKA (reference sequence). CDR3 DNA sequence: TGCAGTGCTTCTCAGCGGGCAGCCCCCTTCTACGAGCAGTACTTC. It specifies CSASQRAAPFYEQYF.

In this sample, this clonotype turned up many times. V is TRBV15 and J is TRBJ2-1, with D perhaps TRBD1 or TRBD2 (5 bases each). With 4 bases removed from V and 3 bases from J, the gap between germline ends came to 13 bases. The length of the CDR3 is 15 residues. Looked up from germline, CDR1 is LNHNV and CDR2 is YYDKDF (reference sequence). The CDR3 reads CATSKYGDGYNEQFF. Here the CDR3 DNA reads TGTGCCACCAGCAAATATGGGGACGGCTACAATGAGCAGTTCTTC.

A few counts support this clonotype. The V call is TRBV3-1, the J call TRBJ2-2; no reliable D call. Looked up from germline, CDR1 is LGHDT and CDR2 is YNNKEL (reference sequence). The germline V and J ends were trimmed by 4 bases and 5 bases, with 14 bases remaining between them. This CDR3 spans 15 amino acids. Here the CDR3 DNA reads TGTGCCAGCAGCCGTGACACCCGTCGGACCGGGGAGCTGTTTTTT. It yields the protein CASSRDTRRTGELFF.

This clonotype was counted ten times or more. This chain uses TRBV12-3 or TRBV12-4 with TRBJ2-2, with 10 bases lining up with TRBD2. The CDR3 totals 15 residues. The V gene end was trimmed by 7 bases and the J gene end by 2 bases; junction bases not matched to a gene: 4. CDR3 amino acids: CASIRTSGNTGELFF. In nucleotides, the CDR3 is TGTGCCAGCATCCGGACTAGCGGTAACACCGGGGAGCTGTTTTTT.

The rearrangement uses TRBV20-1 and TRBJ1-6; 7 nucleotides match TRBD1. This CDR3 comprises 15 residues. The J segment lost 6 bases and the V segment lost 6 bases, leaving 11 bases of the junction unmatched. The V gene's germline CDR1 is DFQATT and CDR2 SNEGSKA (reference sequence). In nucleotides, the CDR3 is TGCAGTGCACCTTCCCCGGGACAGCTTAATTCACCCCTCCACTTT. Its protein is CSAPSPGQLNSPLHF.